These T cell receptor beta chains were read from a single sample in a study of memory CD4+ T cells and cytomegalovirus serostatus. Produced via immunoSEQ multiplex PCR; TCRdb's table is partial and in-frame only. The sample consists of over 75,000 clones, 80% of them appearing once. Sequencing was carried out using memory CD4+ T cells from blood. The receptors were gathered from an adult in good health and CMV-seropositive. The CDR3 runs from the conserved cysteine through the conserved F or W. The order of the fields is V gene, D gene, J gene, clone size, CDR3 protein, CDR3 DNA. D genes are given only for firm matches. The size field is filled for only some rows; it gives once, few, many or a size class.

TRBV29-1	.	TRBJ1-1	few	CSVELYSSNTEAFF	TGCAGCGTTGAACTTTACAGTTCGAACACTGAAGCTTTCTTT
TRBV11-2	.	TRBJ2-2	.	CASRRGHTGELFF	TGTGCCAGCCGTCGCGGACACACCGGGGAGCTGTTTTTT
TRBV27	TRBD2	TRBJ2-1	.	CASSLSSGRAGNEQFF	TGTGCCAGCAGTTTATCGAGCGGGAGGGCCGGGAATGAGCAGTTCTTC
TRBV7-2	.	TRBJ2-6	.	CASSLGSALGANVLTF	TGTGCCAGCAGCTTAGGGTCTGCTCTAGGGGCCAACGTCCTGACTTTC
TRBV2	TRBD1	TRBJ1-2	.	CASREQGPTGYTF	TGTGCCAGCAGAGAACAGGGGCCGACGGGCTACACCTTC
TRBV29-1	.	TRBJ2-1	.	CSGRQASVGNEQFF	TGCAGCGGAAGACAGGCCTCGGTTGGCAATGAGCAGTTCTTC
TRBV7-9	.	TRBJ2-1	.	CASSRRNEQFF	TGTGCCAGCAGCCGGAGGAATGAGCAGTTCTTC
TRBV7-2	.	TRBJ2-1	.	CASSSPGTRVGKAQFF	TGTGCCAGCAGTTCGCCCGGGACAAGGGTTGGTAAAGCGCAGTTCTTC
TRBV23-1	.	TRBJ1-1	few	CASSQLRGNTEAFF	TGCGCCAGCAGTCAGCTCAGGGGTAACACTGAAGCTTTCTTT
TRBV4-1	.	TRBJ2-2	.	CASSHFDLSPGELFF	TGCGCCAGCAGCCATTTCGACCTGAGCCCCGGGGAGCTGTTTTTT
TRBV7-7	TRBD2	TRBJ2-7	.	CASSTGTSYEQYF	TGTGCTAGCAGCACCGGGACTAGCTACGAGCAGTACTTC
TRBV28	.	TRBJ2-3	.	CASSPPTGSTDTQYF	TGTGCCAGCAGCCCACCTACAGGGAGCACAGATACGCAGTATTTT
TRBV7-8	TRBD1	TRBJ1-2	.	CASSQLGGSDYGYTF	TGTGCCAGCAGCCAACTAGGGGGCTCGGACTATGGCTACACCTTC
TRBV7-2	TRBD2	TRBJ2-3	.	CASSPGWLAGASTDTQYF	TGTGCCAGCAGCCCAGGGTGGCTAGCGGGAGCTAGCACAGATACGCAGTATTTT
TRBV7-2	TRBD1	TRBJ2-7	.	CASSRQGLDEQYF	TGTGCCAGCAGCCGACAGGGTCTCGACGAGCAGTACTTC
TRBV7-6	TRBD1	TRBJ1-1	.	CASSPGTGGNTEAFF	TGTGCCAGCAGCCCAGGGACAGGGGGGAACACTGAAGCTTTCTTT
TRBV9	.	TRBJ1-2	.	CASSSGTRNYGYTF	TGTGCCAGCAGTTCCGGGACCAGAAACTATGGCTACACCTTC
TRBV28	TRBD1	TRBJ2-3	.	CASSAAGTGGLDTQYF	TGTGCCAGCAGTGCAGCAGGGACAGGGGGTTTGGATACGCAGTATTTT
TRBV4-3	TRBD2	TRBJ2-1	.	CASSQGLVAGPQFF	TGCGCCAGCAGCCAAGGGTTGGTAGCGGGACCTCAGTTCTTC
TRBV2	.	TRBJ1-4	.	CAGGPSLNEKLFF	TGTGCCGGGGGGCCTTCGCTTAATGAAAAACTGTTTTTT
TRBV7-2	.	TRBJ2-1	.	CASSSTSSEQFF	TGTGCCAGCAGTTCAACTAGTTCTGAGCAGTTCTTC
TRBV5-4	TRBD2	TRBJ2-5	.	CASSFFTSGETQYF	TGTGCCAGCAGCTTTTTCACTAGCGGGGAGACCCAGTACTTC
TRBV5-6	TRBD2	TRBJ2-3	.	CASSRRTSGVGTQYF	TGTGCCAGCAGCCGACGGACTAGCGGTGTTGGTACGCAGTATTTT
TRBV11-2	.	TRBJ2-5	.	CASSKLSDSSRETQYF	TGTGCCAGCAGCAAATTGTCGGACAGCTCTCGGGAGACCCAGTACTTC
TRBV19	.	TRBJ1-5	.	CASSIRGLHQPQHF	TGTGCCAGTAGTATTAGGGGCCTCCATCAGCCCCAGCATTTT
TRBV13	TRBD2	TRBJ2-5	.	CASSRTSGKQYF	TGTGCCAGCAGCCGGACTAGCGGGAAGCAGTACTTC
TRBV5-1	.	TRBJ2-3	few	CASSLQGRSTDTQYF	TGCGCCAGCAGCTTGCAGGGCCGGTCGACAGATACGCAGTATTTT
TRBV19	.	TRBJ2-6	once	CASSSLGGANVLTF	TGTGCCAGTAGCAGCCTCGGAGGGGCCAACGTCCTGACTTTC
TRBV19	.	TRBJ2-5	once	CASSPSQTAETQYF	TGTGCCAGTAGTCCCAGCCAGACGGCGGAGACCCAGTACTTC
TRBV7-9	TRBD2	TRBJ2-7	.	CASSFPSGIGDEQYF	TGTGCCAGCAGCTTTCCTAGCGGGATTGGGGACGAGCAGTACTTC
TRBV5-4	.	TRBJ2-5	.	CASSPVGGAGKETQYF	TGTGCCAGCAGCCCGGTGGGTGGGGCAGGAAAAGAGACCCAGTACTTC
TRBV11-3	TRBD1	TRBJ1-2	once	CASSLVQGAHGYTF	TGTGCCAGCAGCTTAGTGCAGGGGGCGCATGGCTACACCTTC
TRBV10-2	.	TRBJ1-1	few	CASSEWAGQHTEAFF	TGCGCCAGCAGTGAGTGGGCAGGTCAACACACTGAAGCTTTCTTT
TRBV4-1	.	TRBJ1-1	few	CASSSGNTEAFF	TGCGCCAGCAGCTCGGGGAACACTGAAGCTTTCTTT
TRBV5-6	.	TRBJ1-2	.	CASSLWGGANYGYTF	TGTGCCAGCAGCTTGTGGGGGGGCGCTAACTATGGCTACACCTTC
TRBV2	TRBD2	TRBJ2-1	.	CASLRESSYNEQFF	TGTGCCAGCTTGCGGGAGAGTAGCTACAATGAGCAGTTCTTC
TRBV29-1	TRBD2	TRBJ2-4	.	CSVGSSGTSGNIQYF	TGCAGCGTTGGATCGTCAGGGACTAGCGGAAACATTCAGTACTTC
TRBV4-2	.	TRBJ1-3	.	CASSQDRGWGNTIYF	TGTGCCAGCAGCCAAGACCGGGGTTGGGGAAACACCATATATTTT
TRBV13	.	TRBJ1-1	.	CASSLDGGPLEAFF	TGTGCCAGCAGCTTAGATGGTGGGCCTCTCGAAGCTTTCTTT
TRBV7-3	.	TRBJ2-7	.	CASSLAAGEQYEQYF	TGTGCCAGCAGCCTTGCGGCAGGGGAACAATACGAGCAGTACTTC
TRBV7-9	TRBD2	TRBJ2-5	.	CASSSQGTSGSETQYF	TGTGCCAGCAGCTCCCAAGGGACTAGCGGGAGTGAGACCCAGTACTTC
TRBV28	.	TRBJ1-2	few	CASLGGNTYGYTF	TGTGCCAGTCTTGGGGGGAATACCTATGGCTACACCTTC
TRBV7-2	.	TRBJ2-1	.	CASSSQGRTYNEQFF	TGTGCCAGCAGCTCACAGGGAAGGACCTACAATGAGCAGTTCTTC
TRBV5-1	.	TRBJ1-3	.	CASSQDPGYSGNTIYF	TGCGCCAGCAGCCAAGATCCGGGCTACTCTGGAAACACCATATATTTT
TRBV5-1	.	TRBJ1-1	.	CASSLSGRNTEAFF	TGCGCCAGCAGCTTGAGTGGCAGGAACACTGAAGCTTTCTTT
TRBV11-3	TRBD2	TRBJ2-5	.	CASSPGTSGGETQYF	TGTGCCAGCAGCCCTGGGACTAGCGGGGGAGAGACCCAGTACTTC
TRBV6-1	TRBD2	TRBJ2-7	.	CASRGTSGSQQYF	TGTGCCAGCAGAGGGACTAGCGGGAGTCAGCAGTACTTC
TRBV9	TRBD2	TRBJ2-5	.	CASSVGAGGGETQYF	TGTGCCAGCAGCGTGGGAGCGGGAGGAGGGGAGACCCAGTACTTC
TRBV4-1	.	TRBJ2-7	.	CASSQERRGNYEQYF	TGCGCCAGCAGCCAAGAAAGGCGCGGCAACTACGAGCAGTACTTC
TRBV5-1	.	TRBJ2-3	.	CASSLASASRSTDTQYF	TGCGCCAGCAGCTTGGCGTCAGCCAGCCGAAGCACAGATACGCAGTATTTT
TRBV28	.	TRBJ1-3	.	CASSLGRQPGNTIYF	TGTGCCAGCAGTTTAGGGCGGCAGCCTGGAAACACCATATATTTT
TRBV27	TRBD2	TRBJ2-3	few	CASSPPGLAGGGPDTQYF	TGTGCCAGCAGTCCTCCGGGACTAGCGGGAGGGGGACCAGATACGCAGTATTTT
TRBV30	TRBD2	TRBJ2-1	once	CAWRSAGGRNEQFF	TGTGCCTGGAGGTCGGCGGGGGGGAGGAATGAGCAGTTCTTC
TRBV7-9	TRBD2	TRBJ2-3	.	CASNKGTTTGTDTQYF	TGTGCCAGCAACAAAGGGACTACCACTGGCACAGATACGCAGTATTTT
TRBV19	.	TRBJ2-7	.	CASSMYLAYYEQYF	TGTGCCAGTAGTATGTATCTAGCGTACTACGAGCAGTACTTC
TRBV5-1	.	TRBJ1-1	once	CASNLWGPGTEAFF	TGCGCCAGCAATTTATGGGGTCCGGGCACTGAAGCTTTCTTT
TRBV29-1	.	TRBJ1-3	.	CRGPSSGNTIYF	TGCAGGGGCCCAAGCTCTGGAAACACCATATATTTT
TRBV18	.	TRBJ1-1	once	CASSRDNTEAFF	TGTGCCAGCTCACGGGACAACACTGAAGCTTTCTTT
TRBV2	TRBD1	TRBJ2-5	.	CASRQGAWETQYF	TGTGCCAGCCGACAGGGGGCCTGGGAGACCCAGTACTTC